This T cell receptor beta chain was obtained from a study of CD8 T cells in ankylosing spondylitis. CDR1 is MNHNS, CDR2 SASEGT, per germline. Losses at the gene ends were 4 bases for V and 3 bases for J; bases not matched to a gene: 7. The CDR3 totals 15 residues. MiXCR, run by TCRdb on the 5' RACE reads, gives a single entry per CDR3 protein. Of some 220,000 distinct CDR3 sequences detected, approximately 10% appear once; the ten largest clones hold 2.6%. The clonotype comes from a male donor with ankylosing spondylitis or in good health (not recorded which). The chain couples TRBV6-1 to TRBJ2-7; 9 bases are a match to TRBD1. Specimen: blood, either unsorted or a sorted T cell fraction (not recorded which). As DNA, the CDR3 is TGTGCCAGCAGTGCCCCTGGACAGGGGTTCTACGAGCAGTACTTC. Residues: CASSAPGQGFYEQYF.